A single sample is the source of the 28 T cell receptor beta chains below, sequenced in a study of OX40 agonist ivuxolimab in advanced cancers. The assay was immunoSEQ multiplex PCR, and TCRdb's table has in-frame clones only and misses some. The sample has approximately 50,000 clones; 80% to 85% are singletons. The material was CD4+ or CD8+ T cells sorted from blood, obtained in a trial of the OX40 agonist ivuxolimab. These receptors were collected from an adult with an advanced solid tumor such as melanoma, head and neck, liver or kidney cancer.

The chain couples TRBV5-1 to TRBJ1-2, with TRBD1 matching 7 bases. The CDR3 length is 14 residues. V shed 4 bases and J 4 bases; nucleotides not matched to a gene: 7. Germline V CDR1 and CDR2: SGHRS, YFSETQ. In DNA, the CDR3 is TGCGCCAGCAGCGTTACACAGGGGAGCTATGGCTACACCTTC. This gives the protein CASSVTQGSYGYTF.

This chain uses TRBV10-3 with TRBJ2-5; the D is unclear. Looked up from germline, CDR1 is ENHRY and CDR2 is SYGVKD. V shed 0 bases and J shed 2 bases, with 13 bases lying between them. This CDR3 contains 16 residues. The DNA for the CDR3 is TGTGCCATCAGTGAGTCGATACAGCGTATACAAGAGACCCAGTACTTC. This codes for CAISESIQRIQETQYF.

The chain links TRBV5-1 to TRBJ1-1, with unresolved D. In germline, CDR1 is SGHRS, CDR2 YFSETQ. Trimming removed 0 bases at V and 2 bases at J, with 5 bases between. The CDR3 loop spans 13 amino acids. The DNA for the CDR3 is TGCGCCAGCAGCTTGGCCGAAAACACTGAAGCTTTCTTT. Amino acids: CASSLAENTEAFF.

This clone was counted a few times. This CDR3 is CASSLPGQGGRNQPQHF. DNA for the CDR3: TGTGCCAGCAGTCTCCCGGGACAGGGGGGACGCAATCAGCCCCAGCATTTT. The V and J genes are TRBV28 and TRBJ1-5, with 11 bases matching TRBD1. Germline CDR1 MDHEN, CDR2 SYDVKM. The CDR3 runs 17 residues. V trimming: 5 bases; J trimming: 2 bases; junction bases outside the gene matches: 8.

The chain combines TRBV5-1 with TRBJ2-7, with TRBD1 identical over 11 bases. After removal of 4 bases from V and 0 bases from J, the junction contained 9 bases not matched to a gene. Germline CDR1 reads SGHRS; CDR2 reads YFSETQ. The CDR3 is 17 amino acids. The CDR3 reads CASSPPGQGAISYEQYF. The CDR3 DNA sequence: TGCGCCAGCAGCCCTCCCGGACAGGGGGCAATCTCCTACGAGCAGTACTTC. The full variable domain, completed using reference TRBV5-1 and TRBJ2-7, is KAGVTQTPRYLIKTRGQQVTLSCSPISGHRSVSWYQQTPGQGLQFLFEYFSETQRNKGNFPGRFSGRQFSNSRSEMNVSTLELGDSALYLCASSPPGQGAISYEQYFGPGTRLTVT.

The chain recombines TRBV10-3 with TRBJ1-5, with 8 bases identical to TRBD1. J was trimmed by 0 bases and V by 6 bases; bases with no gene match: 7. The length of the CDR3 is 16 residues. Germline CDR1 is ENHRY and CDR2 is SYGVKD. The CDR3 DNA sequence: TGTGCCATCAGATCCGGGACAGGTGATAGCAATCAGCCCCAGCATTTT. Its protein is CAIRSGTGDSNQPQHF.

This chain joins TRBV7-2 and TRBJ2-7; TRBD2 matches 11 bases. V was clipped by 5 bases and J by 0 bases; unmatched bases: 3. The length of the CDR3 is 15 residues. CDR1 and CDR2 from the germline V gene are SGHTA and FQGNSA. In nucleotides, the CDR3 is TGTGCCAGCAGCCGTAGCGGGGGGGCCTCCTACGAGCAGTACTTC. Translating it yields CASSRSGGASYEQYF. The full variable domain, with the rest looked up from reference TRBV7-2 and TRBJ2-7, is GAGVSQSPSNKVTEKGKDVELRCDPISGHTALYWYRQSLGQGLEFLIYFQGNSAPDKSGLPSDRFSAERTGGSVSTLTIQRTQQEDSAVYLCASSRSGGASYEQYFGPGTRLTVT.

The J gene is TRBJ2-7, the V gene TRBV11-3; D not certain. The CDR3 is 13 residues long. Germline V gene data show CDR1 as SGHNT and CDR2 as YENEEA. V was pared by 5 bases and J by 5 bases, with 13 bases between. The CDR3 DNA follows: TGTGCCAGCAGCCTAAGCGTCCGTCACGAGCAGTACTTC. This encodes CASSLSVRHEQYF.

On this clone itself: One end of the junction does not line up with germline, which may come from a read error. The chain combines TRBV5-1 with TRBJ1-2, with D hard to call. This CDR3 has 14 amino acids. From germline, CDR1 is SGHRS and CDR2 YFSETQ. CDR3 protein: CASNLVRSDYGYTF. For the CDR3, the DNA is TGCGCCAGCAACTTGGTCAGGAGCGACTATGGCTACACCTTC.

The DNA for the CDR3 is TGCGCCAGCAGCTTACTTATCGGGACAGGGGGAAGCGGCTACACCTTC. This translates into CASSLLIGTGGSGYTF. The V and J genes are TRBV5-1 and TRBJ1-2, with 11 bases lining up with TRBD1. V trimming: 2 bases; J trimming: 8 bases; junction bases outside the gene matches: 11. Germline V gene sequence: CDR1 SGHRS, CDR2 YFSETQ. The CDR3 extends over 16 amino acids.

This clone was detected only a few times. V usage is TRBV15 and J usage is TRBJ2-4; D not resolved. The CDR3 is made up of 13 amino acids. Germline V CDR1 and CDR2: LNHNV, YYDKDF (reference sequence). Deletions cut 0 bases from V and 14 bases from J, with 14 bases between. The DNA of the CDR3 is TGTGCCACCAGCAGAGATCTGACCGGCACGGAGTACTTC. It yields the protein CATSRDLTGTEYF.

The chain recombines TRBV7-3 with TRBJ1-5; D is ambiguous. Germline V gene sequence: CDR1 SGHTA, CDR2 FQGTGA. V shed 5 bases and J shed 4 bases, with 12 bases lying between them. CDR3 length equals 14 residues. In nucleotides, the CDR3 is TGTGCCAGCAGCCCCCCGGGAGCGAATCAGCCCCAGCATTTT. This gives the protein CASSPPGANQPQHF.

Concerning this clone itself: In the same sample, other DNA sequences code for this CDR3. The chain employs TRBV5-1 and TRBJ2-4; no firm D call. The CDR3 length is 12 residues. Germline values: CDR1 SGHRS, CDR2 YFSETQ. Trimming stripped 4 bases from V and 8 bases from J, with 10 bases between. The CDR3 reads CASSDGGDIQYF. DNA of the CDR3: TGCGCCAGCAGCGACGGTGGAGACATTCAGTACTTC.

This sequence joins TRBV19 and TRBJ2-3; 11 nucleotides match TRBD2. Germline V CDR1 and CDR2: LNHDA, SQIVND (reference sequence). The CDR3 contains 15 residues. Trimming at V came to 8 bases and at J to 0 bases, leaving 4 bases not matched to a gene. CDR3 sequence reads: CASRRLAGSTDTQYF. The DNA for the CDR3 is TGTGCCAGTCGACGACTAGCGGGGAGCACAGATACGCAGTATTTT.

This clone has just one count. This rearrangement joins TRBV30 to TRBJ2-3; D is unclear. This CDR3 has 15 residues. V lost 3 bases, J lost 1 base, and 14 bases lay in between. Germline-derived CDR1 and CDR2 are GTSNPN and SVGIG (reference sequence). The CDR3 reads CAWSPHAGGTDTQYF. CDR3 DNA: TGTGCCTGGAGCCCCCATGCAGGAGGCACAGATACGCAGTATTTT.

In this sample, this clone turned up once. The rearrangement links TRBV7-8 to TRBJ1-6, with 8 bases matching TRBD1. The CDR3 is 17 amino acids. Germline V gene lookup returns CDR1 SGHVS and CDR2 FQNEAQ. Trimming cost V 2 bases and J 9 bases; bases outside gene matches: 12. The CDR3 is CASSLSPSGTGVSPLHF. CDR3 nucleotide sequence: TGTGCCAGCAGCTTATCCCCCTCCGGGACAGGTGTTTCACCCCTCCACTTT.

This chain links TRBV6-1 with TRBJ2-7; tentatively, D is TRBD1 (6 bases). The V end was cut by 6 bases, the J end by 2 bases, with 11 bases between. CDR1 and CDR2 from the germline V gene are MNHNS and SASEGT. CDR3 length: 13 amino acids. Here the CDR3 DNA reads TGTGCCAGCAGGGATGGACAGACCTACGAGCAGTACTTC. Protein: CASRDGQTYEQYF.

This chain links TRBV6-1 with TRBJ2-3; weak D call: TRBD2 (7 bases). This CDR3 has 14 amino acids. Germline CDR1 MNHNS, CDR2 SASEGT. Trimming took 3 bases from V and 9 from J, leaving 16 bases between them. The CDR3 DNA is TGTGCCAGCAGTGACCAGACCCGGGGGGCGACGCAGTATTTT. Protein: CASSDQTRGATQYF.

The V call is TRBV28, the J call TRBJ2-1, with 10 positions matching TRBD1. J was trimmed by 2 bases and V by 2 bases; bases with no gene match: 0. The CDR3 has 15 amino acids. CDR1 is MDHEN and CDR2 is SYDVKM in the germline V gene. Written as DNA, the CDR3 is TGTGCCAGCAGTTTAGGGACAGGGGCCTACAATGAGCAGTTCTTC. Its translation: CASSLGTGAYNEQFF. Full variable domain (outside the CDR3, taken from reference TRBV28 and TRBJ2-1): DVKVTQSSRYLVKRTGEKVFLECVQDMDHENMFWYRQDPGLGLRLIYFSYDVKMKEKGDIPEGYSVSREKKERFSLILESASTNQTSMYLCASSLGTGAYNEQFFGPGTRLTVL.

The chain links TRBV9 to TRBJ2-5, with D perhaps TRBD2 (6 bases). V was cut by 0 bases and J by 2 bases, with 26 bases left in between. Looked up from germline, CDR1 is SGDLS and CDR2 is YYNGEE. This CDR3 region has 20 residues. The CDR3 is CASSVASGSRGSPVQETQYF. The CDR3 DNA follows: TGTGCCAGCAGCGTAGCTTCCGGGTCTCGGGGGTCCCCGGTACAAGAGACCCAGTACTTC.

This clone was seen a few times. Here the CDR3 reads CASSYGDEQFF. The CDR3 region has the DNA TGTGCCAGCAGTTATGGGGATGAGCAGTTCTTC. This chain uses TRBV11-1 with TRBJ2-1, with D unresolved. Germline CDR1 is SGHAT and CDR2 is FQDESV (reference sequence). The CDR3 is made up of 11 amino acids. Trimming cost V 6 bases and J 8 bases, with 8 bases left between them.

The chain combines TRBV6-5 with TRBJ2-5, with a weak D call TRBD1 (6 bases). Trimming left V 6 bases short and J 2 bases short, with 16 bases between. The CDR3 is 15 residues long. Germline lookup yields CDR1 MNHEY and CDR2 SVGAGI. Here the CDR3 DNA reads TGTGCCAGCAGACCCTACGGGACAACACAAGAGACCCAGTACTTC. It encodes CASRPYGTTQETQYF.

This CDR3 is CASSWGDTGELFF. The DNA for the CDR3 is TGTGCCAGCAGCTGGGGGGACACCGGGGAGCTGTTTTTT. The chain couples TRBV7-2 to TRBJ2-2, with a tentative D call TRBD2 (6 bases). CDR3 size: 13 residues. The V and J ends lost 4 bases and 3 bases respectively, with 6 bases between them. The V gene's germline CDR1 is SGHTA and CDR2 FQGNSA. The entire variable domain, with the rest obtained from reference TRBV7-2 and TRBJ2-2, is as follows: GAGVSQSPSNKVTEKGKDVELRCDPISGHTALYWYRQSLGQGLEFLIYFQGNSAPDKSGLPSDRFSAERTGGSVSTLTIQRTQQEDSAVYLCASSWGDTGELFFGEGSRLTVL.

This clone appeared a few times. This sequence joins TRBV19 and TRBJ2-3; 7 bases align to TRBD1. V was clipped by 6 bases and J by 1 base; unmatched bases: 4. This CDR3 region has 14 residues. Germline V gene sequence: CDR1 LNHDA, CDR2 SQIVND (reference sequence). In DNA form, the CDR3 reads TGTGCCAGTAGGAAGGGGGCCCGCACAGATACGCAGTATTTT. Its protein product is CASRKGARTDTQYF.

The J gene is TRBJ2-3, the V gene TRBV7-8; 9 nucleotides agree with TRBD1. CDR1 is SGHVS and CDR2 is FQNEAQ in the germline V gene. Trimming at V came to 5 bases and at J to 3 bases, leaving 12 bases not matched to a gene. The CDR3 runs to 17 residues. The CDR3 loop reads CASSGGQGRVRTDTQYF. CDR3 nucleotides: TGTGCCAGCAGCGGAGGACAGGGGCGGGTGAGGACAGATACGCAGTATTTT.

The V call is TRBV7-8, the J call TRBJ2-7; D may match TRBD1 or TRBD2 (6 bases each). This CDR3 has 16 amino acids. V was clipped by 4 bases and J by 6 bases, with 22 bases between them. Per the germline V gene, CDR1 is SGHVS and CDR2 is FQNEAQ. CDR3 residues: CASSSVAGGPVLEQYF. CDR3 DNA: TGTGCCAGCAGCTCCGTGGCTGGGGGGCCGGTCCTCGAGCAGTACTTC.

The rearrangement uses TRBV5-1 and TRBJ1-5; D may be TRBD1 (6 bases). The CDR3 has 15 amino acids. The germline V gene encodes CDR1 SGHRS and CDR2 YFSETQ. V was trimmed by 2 bases and J by 6 bases, leaving 15 bases between them. CDR3 in DNA: TGCGCCAGCAGCTTAGGGGGTAATTCGGGTCAGCCCCAGCATTTT. This sequence encodes CASSLGGNSGQPQHF.

V gene TRBV5-1 combines with J gene TRBJ2-1, with TRBD1 as a possible D gene (5 bases). From germline, CDR1 is SGHRS and CDR2 YFSETQ. V was pared by 7 bases and J by 3 bases, with 17 bases between. CDR3 length: 15 residues. Here the CDR3 reads CASAQRADSYNEQFF. CDR3 DNA sequence: TGCGCCAGCGCACAGCGAGCCGACAGCTACAATGAGCAGTTCTTC.